Listed below are T cell receptor beta chains from one sample, sequenced in a study of blood T cell repertoires in COVID-19. Profiled with immunoSEQ multiplex PCR; TCRdb holds only in-frame clones, not every one. The profile shows approximately 67,000 clones, 87% of them singletons. The source material was peripheral blood. The origin of the receptors is a man between 45 and 60 years old with active COVID-19. Each CDR3 is given with its conserved first and last residue. D genes are given only for firm matches. Clone size is stated in some rows and not others, as once, few, many or a class when expanded.

clone_size d_call j_call v_call cdr3_nt cdr3_aa
NA NA TRBJ1-1 TRBV29-1 TGCAGCGTTGCGGCGGGAAACACTGAAGCTTTCTTT CSVAAGNTEAFF
NA NA TRBJ2-1 TRBV14 TGTGCCAGCAGCCAAGCAGCAAAGGGGAGGAATGAGCAGTTCTTC CASSQAAKGRNEQFF
NA NA TRBJ1-2 TRBV18 TGTGCCAGCTCACCGGGGAGGAATCCTAACTATGGCTACACCTTC CASSPGRNPNYGYTF
NA NA TRBJ2-3 TRBV18 TGTGCCAGCTCACCACCGGGCCGTGGCGGCACAGATACGCAGTATTTT CASSPPGRGGTDTQYF
NA TRBD1 TRBJ1-2 TRBV29-1 TGCAGCCATAGGGGGCTCGGCGGCTACACCTTC CSHRGLGGYTF
NA TRBD2 TRBJ2-2 TRBV6-1 TGTGCCAGCAGTGTGGATAGTAGCGGGTCACTATACACCGGGGAGCTGTTTTTT CASSVDSSGSLYTGELFF
NA NA TRBJ2-5 TRBV7-2 TGTGCCAGCAGCTCCCTTCGCGGAGCGCAAGAGACCCAGTACTTC CASSSLRGAQETQYF
few TRBD2 TRBJ2-3 TRBV6-5 TGTGCCAGCAGACCCGGGACTAGCGATGTGACAATGTATTTT CASRPGTSDVTMYF
NA NA TRBJ1-1 TRBV5-4 TGTGCCAGCAGCTCGGAGCGGGGGAACACTGAAGCTTTCTTT CASSSERGNTEAFF
once NA TRBJ2-1 TRBV4-3 TGCGCCAGCAGCCAAGATATCAGGGTTAACTCCTACAATGAGCAGTTCTTC CASSQDIRVNSYNEQFF
NA NA TRBJ2-7 TRBV6-5 TGTGCCAGCAGTTACAGGAGGACCTACGAGCAGTACTTC CASSYRRTYEQYF
NA TRBD1 TRBJ1-2 TRBV28 TGTGCCAGTAGAGGACAGGGGGGGATCTATGGCTACACCTTC CASRGQGGIYGYTF
NA TRBD1 TRBJ1-2 TRBV7-2 TGTGCCAGCAGCTTAGCGCAGGGGGCATCAGATGGCTACACCTTC CASSLAQGASDGYTF
NA NA TRBJ2-5 TRBV18 TGTGCCAGCTCACCTGCCGGGAGCCGAGAGACCCAGTACTTC CASSPAGSRETQYF
NA NA TRBJ1-1 TRBV4-3 TGCGCCAGCAGCCAAGTTGGGGGGTGGACTGAAGCTTTCTTT CASSQVGGWTEAFF
NA TRBD2 TRBJ2-3 TRBV19 TGTGCCAGTCGACTAGCGGGGAGCACAGATACGCAGTATTTT CASRLAGSTDTQYF
NA TRBD1 TRBJ1-4 TRBV4-3 TGCGCCAGCAGCCAACAAATCACAGGGGGCCCCACAAATGAAAAACTGTTTTTT CASSQQITGGPTNEKLFF
NA NA TRBJ2-3 TRBV5-4 TGTGCCAGCAGCTTGCTACGATTCTCAGATACGCAGTATTTT CASSLLRFSDTQYF
NA TRBD1 TRBJ1-5 TRBV7-7 TGTGCCAGCAGCTTTTGGACAGGGGGGTTTGATCAGCCCCAGCATTTT CASSFWTGGFDQPQHF
NA NA TRBJ1-2 TRBV6-1 TGTGCCAGCAGTGATAGACTGAGTAACTATGGCTACACCTTC CASSDRLSNYGYTF
once TRBD2 TRBJ2-3 TRBV27 TGTGCCAGCAGACGGGGAAGAGCGGGAGCGCTAGATACGCAGTATTTT CASRRGRAGALDTQYF
NA NA TRBJ1-1 TRBV4-3 TGCGTCAGCAGCCAAGCAGGTTACATGAACACTGAAGCTTTCTTT CVSSQAGYMNTEAFF